These 31 T cell receptor beta chains came from one sample sequenced in a study of CXCR3-negative and CXCR3-positive naive CD8 T cells. In preparing the TRB cDNA libraries, 5' RACE with UMI labels was used. From its re-call of the 5' RACE reads, TCRdb lists each CDR3 protein once, without DNA. Here the sample table reports around 160,000 distinct CDR3 sequences. Whole-study results and caveats: Hydrophobicity of TRB CDR3s was greater in CXCR3-positive naive cells than in CXCR3-negative naive cells.

Their recognized antigens are unknown. Sequencing input: naive CXCR3+ CD8+ T cells from blood. Subset noted: CD45RO-CCR7+CD27+CD95- naive CD8+ T cells expressing CXCR3 (TNR3+). These receptors originate from a human donor in good health. Some clones in this sample may be carry-over from other donors' samples.

The rearrangement links TRBV3-1 to TRBJ2-1; TCRdb indicates TRBD1, and absent DNA this call remains unverified. Germline-derived CDR1 and CDR2 are LGHDT and YNNKEL (reference sequence). The CDR3 has 15 residues. Here the CDR3 reads CASSHTGLSYNEQFF.

V and J are TRBV27 and TRBJ2-1; TCRdb's D call, TRBD1, is unchecked because there is no DNA. Germline CDR1 is MNHEY and CDR2 is SMNVEV (reference sequence). The CDR3 consists of 15 residues. CDR3 in amino acids: CASSPDRDVLNEQFF.

CDR3 sequence reads: CASSFSPGQGTHEQYF. The chain couples TRBV5-1 to TRBJ2-7; absent DNA, TCRdb's TRBD1 call cannot be checked. CDR3 length: 16 amino acids. Germline assignment: CDR1 SGHRS and CDR2 YFSETQ.

The chain recombines TRBV13 with TRBJ1-1. The CDR3 covers 13 residues. Germline V gene lookup returns CDR1 PRHDT and CDR2 FYEKMQ (reference sequence). The CDR3: CASSPRRNTEAFF. Full variable domain (missing parts from reference TRBV13 and TRBJ1-1): AAGVIQSPRHLIKEKRETATLKCYPIPRHDTVYWYQQGPGQDPQFLISFYEKMQSDKGSIPDRFSAQQFSDYHSELNMSSLELGDSALYFCASSPRRNTEAFFGQGTRLTVV.

V gene TRBV6-6 combines with J gene TRBJ2-2; TCRdb returns TRBD1, unconfirmable since there is no DNA. CDR1 is MNHNY and CDR2 is SVGAGI in the germline V gene (reference sequence). This CDR3 spans 13 amino acids. CDR3 sequence reads: CASSPSEGRELFF.

The rearrangement uses TRBV28 and TRBJ2-2. CDR1 is MDHEN and CDR2 is SYDVKM in the germline V gene. CDR3 length equals 15 residues. The CDR3 loop is CASSFRSWNTGELFF. The variable domain in full, with the rest retrieved from reference TRBV28 and TRBJ2-2, is DVKVTQSSRYLVKRTGEKVFLECVQDMDHENMFWYRQDPGLGLRLIYFSYDVKMKEKGDIPEGYSVSREKKERFSLILESASTNQTSMYLCASSFRSWNTGELFFGEGSRLTVL.

The chain has TRBV12-3 or TRBV12-4 and TRBJ2-7; the D gene TCRdb calls, TRBD1, cannot be checked with no DNA. The CDR3 contains 13 residues. CDR3 loop: CASRGTASYEQYF.

The V and J genes are TRBV30 and TRBJ1-1; TCRdb designates TRBD1, a call that cannot be tested without DNA. Germline CDR1 and CDR2: GTSNPN and SVGIG (reference sequence). This CDR3 is 14 amino acids long. The chain's CDR3 is CAWSLDRGGTEAFF.

The chain employs TRBV29-1 and TRBJ2-7; TCRdb proposes TRBD1, but this gene call is untestable without DNA. The CDR3 extends over 21 amino acids. Germline CDR1 SQVTM, CDR2 ANQGSEA. The CDR3 sequence: CSVGLTGEWPELKSVKDEQYF.

The V gene is TRBV5-1, the J gene TRBJ1-5. Germline CDR1 is SGHRS and CDR2 is YFSETQ. CDR3 length equals 15 residues. CDR3 in amino acids: CASSLDLYSNQPQHF.

The chain carries TRBV7-6 and TRBJ1-1; as DNA is missing, the TRBD1 call by TCRdb cannot be tested. The V gene's germline CDR1 is SGHVS and CDR2 FNYEAQ. The CDR3 has 16 amino acids. The CDR3 sequence is CASSPTGTGPNTEAFF.

The rearrangement joins TRBV7-9 to TRBJ2-3; lacking DNA, the TRBD1 call made by TCRdb goes unchecked. The CDR3 contains 17 residues. In germline, CDR1 is SEHNR, CDR2 FQNEAQ (reference sequence). The CDR3 protein is CASSSYDREWGTDTQYF.

The chain has TRBV7-3 and TRBJ1-1. In germline, CDR1 is SGHTA, CDR2 FQGTGA. CDR3 length: 13 amino acids. CDR3 region: CASSLNSNTEAFF. Based on the CDR3 plus reference TRBV7-3 and TRBJ1-1, the full variable domain is GAGVSQTPSNKVTEKGKYVELRCDPISGHTALYWYRQSLGQGPEFLIYFQGTGAADDSGLPNDRFFAVRPEGSVSTLKIQRTERGDSAVYLCASSLNSNTEAFFGQGTRLTVV.

This chain connects TRBV28 to TRBJ2-7. The CDR3 consists of 14 residues. Germline values: CDR1 MDHEN, CDR2 SYDVKM. The CDR3: CASSLTGSSYEQYF. Full variable domain (rest looked up from reference TRBV28 and TRBJ2-7): DVKVTQSSRYLVKRTGEKVFLECVQDMDHENMFWYRQDPGLGLRLIYFSYDVKMKEKGDIPEGYSVSREKKERFSLILESASTNQTSMYLCASSLTGSSYEQYFGPGTRLTVT.

The V and J genes are TRBV6-6 and TRBJ2-7; the D gene TCRdb calls, TRBD1, cannot be checked with no DNA. Germline assignment: CDR1 MNHNY and CDR2 SVGAGI (reference sequence). The CDR3 contains 11 residues. This chain's CDR3 is CASSYQGEQYF.

The chain joins TRBV2 to TRBJ2-1. Germline V gives CDR1 SNHLY, CDR2 FYNNEI. The CDR3 consists of 12 residues. CDR3 loop: CASEDQYNEQFF.

The chain is built from TRBV5-1 and TRBJ2-7. CDR1 is SGHRS, CDR2 YFSETQ, per germline. This CDR3 is 13 amino acids long. The CDR3 region is CASSLYDFDEQYF.

V usage is TRBV7-9 and J usage is TRBJ1-2. This CDR3 has 15 residues. Germline-derived CDR1 and CDR2 are SEHNR and FQNEAQ (reference sequence). CDR3 sequence reads: CASSLESGQLYGYTF.

The chain recombines TRBV10-3 with TRBJ2-5; TCRdb designates TRBD2, a call that cannot be tested without DNA. CDR3 size: 14 residues. Germline V lookup: CDR1 ENHRY, CDR2 SYGVKD. CDR3 region: CATTSGGAGETQYF.

V gene TRBV4-3 combines with J gene TRBJ1-1; TCRdb reports TRBD1, a call that lacks DNA to check it against. The CDR3 sequence is 16 residues long. Germline CDR1 reads LGHNA; CDR2 reads YSLEER. The CDR3 loop is CASSQDSAGGDNEAFF.

The chain is built from TRBV29-1 and TRBJ2-5; with no DNA, the TCRdb D assignment of TRBD1 cannot be verified. Looked up from germline, CDR1 is SQVTM and CDR2 is ANQGSEA. This CDR3 has 15 residues. This CDR3 reads CSAPGEGALQETQYF. Filled out from reference TRBV29-1 and TRBJ2-5, the complete variable domain reads SAVISQKPSRDICQRGTSLTIQCQVDSQVTMMFWYRQQPGQSLTLIATANQGSEATYESGFVIDKFPISRPNLTFSTLTVSNMSPEDSSIYLCSAPGEGALQETQYFGPGTRLLVL.

This chain links TRBV6-2 or TRBV6-3 with TRBJ2-3; there is no DNA to check the TCRdb D call of TRBD1. Looked up from germline, CDR1 is MNHEY and CDR2 is SVGEGT. The CDR3 is 17 amino acids. The CDR3 protein is CASSYEVGRAFTDTQYF.

The genes are TRBV4-3 and TRBJ2-2; the D call of TRBD2 rests on TCRdb alone, since no DNA is present to check it. This CDR3 contains 16 residues. Per the germline V gene, CDR1 is LGHNA and CDR2 is YSLEER. CDR3: CASSQGLAGNTGELFF.

The genes are TRBV9 and TRBJ1-6. The CDR3 spans 13 residues. Germline V lookup: CDR1 SGDLS, CDR2 YYNGEE. CDR3 region: CASSMGWGSPLHF.

This sequence joins TRBV10-2 and TRBJ1-1. The germline V gene has CDR1 WSHSY and CDR2 SAAADI. This CDR3 region has 11 residues. CDR3: CASKVNTEAFF.

This rearrangement joins TRBV7-9 to TRBJ1-1; the D call from TCRdb, TRBD1, cannot be confirmed without DNA. CDR3 length: 12 amino acids. Germline values: CDR1 SEHNR, CDR2 FQNEAQ (reference sequence). The CDR3: CASEGEGTEAFF.

The chain links TRBV7-6 to TRBJ2-2; no DNA is available, so the TRBD1 call from TCRdb remains unchecked. Germline CDR1 is SGHVS and CDR2 is FNYEAQ. The CDR3 has 15 residues. CDR3 loop: CASSSGTGDAGELFF.

This chain joins TRBV7-9 and TRBJ2-7; TCRdb's assignment of TRBD1 cannot be checked, as there is no DNA. The length of the CDR3 is 16 residues. Germline V gives CDR1 SEHNR, CDR2 FQNEAQ (reference sequence). The CDR3: CASRNSNGTPTYEQYF.

This rearrangement joins TRBV29-1 to TRBJ2-7; the D call of TRBD1 rests on TCRdb alone, since no DNA is present to check it. Germline values: CDR1 SQVTM, CDR2 ANQGSEA. The CDR3 runs to 13 residues. The CDR3 sequence: CSGGQGLNSEQYF.

The J gene is TRBJ2-7, the V gene TRBV12-3 or TRBV12-4; TCRdb lists TRBD1, though no DNA is available to test this call. There are 14 residues in the CDR3. This CDR3 reads CASTGGDRDYEQYF.

The rearrangement joins TRBV25-1 to TRBJ2-5; the D call from TCRdb, TRBD1, cannot be confirmed without DNA. The CDR3 is 14 residues long. The germline CDR1 and CDR2 sequences are MGHDK and SYGVNS. The CDR3: CASSLGGTLGDQYF.